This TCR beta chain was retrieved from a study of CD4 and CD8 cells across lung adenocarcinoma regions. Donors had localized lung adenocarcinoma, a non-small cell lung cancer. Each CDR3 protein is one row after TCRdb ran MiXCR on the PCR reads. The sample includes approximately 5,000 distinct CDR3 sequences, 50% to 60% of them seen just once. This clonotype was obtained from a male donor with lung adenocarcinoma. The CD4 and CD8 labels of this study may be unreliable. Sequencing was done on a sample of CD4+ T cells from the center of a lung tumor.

Here the CDR3 reads CTRLTVVGKTEEHTSF. Here the CDR3 DNA reads TGCACCAGACTCACAGTTGTAGGTAAGACGGAAGAGCACACGTCTTTT. The V and J genes are TRBV1 and TRBJ1-6. TRBV1 is a pseudogene segment. This CDR3 has 16 residues.